Listed below are T cell receptor beta chains from one sample, sequenced in a study of T-cell memory formation after mild COVID-19. MiXCR, applied by TCRdb to the 5' RACE reads, yields one record per CDR3 protein. The repertoire holds 530,000 or so distinct CDR3 sequences, with 17% as singletons. Sequenced sample: PBMCs or a T cell subset sorted from them (not recorded which). The source is an adult woman who had mild COVID-19 (a few samples of this study predate the infection). Cell type and time point are not known. Both conserved end residues are part of each CDR3. D genes are given only for firm matches. A clone size is listed for some rows: how often the clone was seen (once, few, many), or a class if it is expanded.

v_gene	abundance	d_gene	j_gene	CDR3aa	CDR3nt
TRBV7-9	few	TRBD2	TRBJ2-3	CASSNGRGYTDTQYF	TGTGCCAGCAGCAACGGGAGGGGTTACACAGATACGCAGTATTTT
TRBV14	NA	NA	TRBJ1-4	CASSQVVGMADEKLFF	TGTGCCAGCAGCCAAGTAGTAGGGATGGCGGATGAAAAACTGTTTTTT
TRBV24-1	NA	TRBD1	TRBJ2-7	CATSEGQVSNEQYF	TGTGCCACCAGTGAAGGACAGGTCTCCAACGAGCAGTACTTC
TRBV25-1	NA	NA	TRBJ1-5	CATETGGSQHF	TGTGCCACAGAAACCGGAGGGAGCCAGCATTTT
TRBV5-1	many	NA	TRBJ2-1	CASSFNGAYNEQFF	TGCGCCAGCAGCTTTAACGGTGCCTACAATGAGCAGTTCTTC
TRBV9	NA	TRBD2	TRBJ2-1	CASSTGTSGRGEQFF	TGTGCCAGTTCAACCGGGACTAGCGGGAGAGGGGAGCAGTTCTTC
TRBV20-1	NA	TRBD2	TRBJ2-3	CSATTSGASTDTQYF	TGCAGTGCTACAACTAGCGGGGCTAGCACAGATACGCAGTATTTT
TRBV12-3/TRBV12-4	many	NA	TRBJ2-7	CASSSRGEQYF	TGTGCCAGCAGTTCCCGGGGGGAGCAGTACTTC
TRBV6-4	few	NA	TRBJ2-3	CASADETDTQYF	TGTGCCAGCGCGGACGAAACAGATACGCAGTATTTT
TRBV3-1	NA	NA	TRBJ2-7	CASSQVVSFYEQYF	TGTGCCAGCAGCCAAGTCGTCAGTTTTTACGAGCAGTACTTC
TRBV5-1	few	NA	TRBJ2-4	CASSPLGGESKNIQYF	TGCGCCAGCAGCCCGTTGGGGGGCGAGTCCAAAAACATTCAGTACTTC
TRBV11-3	NA	NA	TRBJ2-1	CASSDGGPGSEQFF	TGTGCCAGCAGTGATGGTGGTCCCGGTAGTGAGCAGTTCTTC
TRBV7-9	NA	NA	TRBJ2-7	CASRSWGEQYF	TGTGCCAGCAGATCCTGGGGCGAGCAGTACTTC
TRBV24-1	few	TRBD1	TRBJ2-3	CATSLTGASTDTQYF	TGTGCCACCAGTTTGACAGGGGCTAGCACAGATACGCAGTATTTT
TRBV5-1	few	TRBD2	TRBJ2-1	CASSLVSSGGASSYNEQFF	TGCGCCAGCAGCTTGGTGTCTAGCGGGGGGGCAAGCTCCTACAATGAGCAGTTCTTC
TRBV4-1	NA	NA	TRBJ2-1	CASSQDRTAGWNEQFF	TGCGCCAGCAGCCAAGATCGGACGGCCGGCTGGAATGAGCAGTTCTTC
TRBV2	NA	TRBD2	TRBJ2-3	CASRGLDSTDTQYF	TGTGCCAGCAGAGGACTAGACAGCACAGATACGCAGTATTTT
TRBV24-1	NA	NA	TRBJ2-7	CATSDWGRGDGEQYF	TGTGCCACCAGTGATTGGGGCAGGGGTGATGGCGAGCAGTACTTC
TRBV3-1	NA	TRBD2	TRBJ2-2	CASSHIAGATNTGELFF	TGTGCCAGCAGCCATATAGCGGGGGCGACGAACACCGGGGAGCTGTTTTTT
TRBV24-1	many	TRBD2	TRBJ2-1	CATSDPSGGSYIGEQFF	TGTGCCACCAGTGACCCGTCGGGGGGGTCATACATCGGTGAGCAGTTCTTC
TRBV29-1	NA	NA	TRBJ2-3	CSVTPLGAGDTQYF	TGCAGCGTTACCCCCTTAGGGGCGGGAGATACGCAGTATTTT
TRBV6-5	NA	NA	TRBJ2-4	CASSYNRRYIQYF	TGTGCCAGCAGTTACAACAGGAGGTACATTCAGTACTTC
TRBV9	many	NA	TRBJ2-1	CASSVVEYNEQFF	TGTGCCAGCAGCGTAGTCGAGTACAATGAGCAGTTCTTC
TRBV6-5	few	NA	TRBJ2-7	CASSYVARGYEQYF	TGTGCCAGCAGTTACGTCGCGAGGGGTTACGAGCAGTACTTC
TRBV10-3	NA	NA	TRBJ1-2	CAISESVTGYTF	TGTGCCATCAGTGAGTCGGTAACTGGCTACACCTTC
TRBV29-1	NA	TRBD1	TRBJ1-1	CSVERQGAFF	TGCAGCGTCGAGAGACAGGGGGCTTTCTTT
TRBV12-3/TRBV12-4	few	TRBD2	TRBJ2-2	CASTRTSTGELFF	TGTGCCAGCACCCGGACTAGCACCGGGGAGCTGTTTTTT
TRBV2	NA	NA	TRBJ2-7	CASSLGQPGIYEQYF	TGTGCCAGCAGCCTGGGACAACCCGGGATCTACGAGCAGTACTTC
TRBV30	NA	TRBD1	TRBJ2-3	CACGTGGTDTQYF	TGTGCCTGTGGGACAGGGGGCACAGATACGCAGTATTTT
TRBV20-1	NA	TRBD1	TRBJ1-2	CSATGGRYGYTF	TGCAGTGCTACAGGGGGGCGGTATGGCTACACCTTC